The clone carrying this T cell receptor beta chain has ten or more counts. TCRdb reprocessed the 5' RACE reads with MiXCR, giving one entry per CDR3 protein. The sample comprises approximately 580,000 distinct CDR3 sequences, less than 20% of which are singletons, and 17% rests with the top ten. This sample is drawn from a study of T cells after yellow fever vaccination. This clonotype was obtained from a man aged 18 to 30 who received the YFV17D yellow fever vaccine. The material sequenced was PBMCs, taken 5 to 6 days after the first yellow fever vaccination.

CDR3 residues: CASSSNAGTADEKLFF. The CDR3 DNA is TGCGCCAGCAGCTCTAACGCCGGGACAGCTGATGAAAAACTGTTTTTT. The V and J genes are TRBV5-1 and TRBJ1-4; 7 nucleotides line up with TRBD1. Germline trimming cut 3 bases from V and 6 bases from J; bases unmatched to any gene: 11. Per germline, CDR1 SGHRS and CDR2 YFSETQ. The CDR3 runs 16 residues.